This record concerns one T cell receptor (beta chain) sequence. The PCR used 60 Vbeta and 13 Jbeta primers. Profiled with immunoSEQ multiplex PCR; TCRdb holds only in-frame clones, not every one. The sample shows around 40,000 clones, about 78% of them seen only once. The sample originates from a study of cytomegalovirus exposure and HLA in healthy donors. Germline lookup yields CDR1 MNHEY and CDR2 SVGAGI. V lost 5 bases, J lost 4 bases, and 11 bases lay in between. This CDR3 region has 14 residues. The rearrangement links TRBV6-5 to TRBJ1-4; a possible D gene is TRBD1 (6 bases). The specimen sequenced was PBMCs. This TCR was recovered from a woman in her twenties or thirties in good health and CMV-seronegative. Here the CDR3 DNA reads TGTGCCAGCAGTGCGGACAGCCTTAATGAAAAACTGTTTTTT. Its protein product is CASSADSLNEKLFF.